What follows are 32 T cell receptor beta chains derived from one specimen sequenced in a study of somatic mutations in cytotoxic T cells in rheumatoid arthritis (dated by TCRdb to about 2017). Library prep was done by the immunoSEQ multiplex PCR assay. Not all clones reach the TCRdb copy of this immuneACCESS table, which keeps in-frame sequences only. Checked studies attribute under half of the gap to unresolved V genes and leave the rest unexplained. The sample table holds some 14,000 clones, of which just under 75% were seen once. The ten most abundant clones make up around 14% of the sample. The sequenced sample consisted of CD8+ T cells sorted from blood. The receptor set was obtained from an adult with rheumatoid arthritis.

The rearrangement uses TRBV7-6 and TRBJ1-1, with 12 bases identical to TRBD1. Germline V gives CDR1 SGHVS, CDR2 FNYEAQ. The V segment lost 5 bases and the J segment 7 bases; nucleotides outside the gene matches: 5. The CDR3 extends over 14 amino acids. The DNA of the CDR3 is TGTGCCAGCAGCATCGGGACAGGGGGCCGTGAAGCTTTCTTT. This gives the protein CASSIGTGGREAFF.

This clone was seen a handful of times. The chain employs TRBV2 and TRBJ2-2; the match to TRBD2 covers 12 bases. The CDR3 has 16 amino acids. V lost 7 bases and J lost 4; bases outside the gene matches: 7. CDR1 and CDR2 (germline): SNHLY, FYNNEI. The CDR3 DNA is TGTGCCAGCACCCGATCGACTAGCGGGAGCACCGGGGAGCTGTTTTTT. Protein: CASTRSTSGSTGELFF.

In this sample, this clone is medium-sized. CDR3 loop: CASRDLSRPTYEQYF. The CDR3 DNA is TGTGCCAGCAGGGACCTCTCTCGGCCCACCTACGAGCAGTACTTC. The chain combines TRBV2 with TRBJ2-7; D remains ambiguous. The CDR3 extends over 15 amino acids. The germline CDR1 and CDR2 sequences are SNHLY and FYNNEI. Trimming removed 6 bases from V and 2 bases from J, with 17 bases in between.

In this sample, this clone turned up once. The rearrangement joins TRBV6-4 to TRBJ2-7; a weak D match, TRBD2 (6 bases). CDR3 length: 15 residues. V lost 0 bases, J lost 5 bases, and 14 bases lay in between. The germline gives CDR1 MRHNA, CDR2 SNTAGT. The CDR3 protein is CASSDSSRGTHEQYF. The DNA for the CDR3 is TGTGCCAGCAGTGACTCGTCCCGGGGGACCCACGAGCAGTACTTC.

The chain uses TRBV4-2 and TRBJ2-3, with TRBD2 matching over 15 bases. The germline V gene has CDR1 LGHNA and CDR2 YNFKEQ. Germline trimming cut 2 bases from V and 0 bases from J; bases unmatched to any gene: 3. This CDR3 is 18 amino acids long. CDR3: CASSQRTSGRASTDTQYF. The CDR3 coding sequence is TGTGCCAGCAGCCAACGGACTAGCGGGAGGGCTAGCACAGATACGCAGTATTTT.

This clone was seen a handful of times. The CDR3 nucleotides read TGCGCCAGCAGCCAAGCCTTCCCTCTAGTAGCGGACGAGCAGTACTTC. Protein product: CASSQAFPLVADEQYF. The chain combines TRBV4-1 with TRBJ2-7; D may be TRBD2 (6 bases). V lost 1 base to trimming and J lost 5 bases, with 18 bases between them. Germline V gene data show CDR1 as MGHRA and CDR2 as YSYEKL. The CDR3 length is 16 residues.

The chain has TRBV4-2 and TRBJ2-5; D not certain. Germline V CDR1 and CDR2: LGHNA, YNFKEQ. The CDR3 has 14 amino acids. V lost 1 base and J lost 4, with 10 bases in between. The CDR3 loop reads CASSQGGLGETQYF. DNA for the CDR3: TGTGCCAGCAGCCAAGGTGGGTTGGGAGAGACCCAGTACTTC.

The chain links TRBV13 to TRBJ1-1, with D unclear. This CDR3 has 11 amino acids. From germline, CDR1 is PRHDT and CDR2 FYEKMQ (reference sequence). V was cut by 2 bases and J by 6 bases, with 4 bases left in between. The CDR3 is CASSLSPEAFF. The DNA for the CDR3 is TGTGCCAGCAGCTTAAGCCCTGAAGCTTTCTTT.

This chain connects TRBV27 to TRBJ1-5, with D perhaps matching TRBD1 (5 bases). From germline, CDR1 is MNHEY and CDR2 SMNVEV (reference sequence). Trimming removed 5 bases from V and 8 bases from J, with 19 bases in between. The CDR3 consists of 15 residues. Written as DNA, the CDR3 is TGTGCCAGCAGTCCGGGGACGGGGCCGCAGGAGCCCCAGCATTTT. It codes for CASSPGTGPQEPQHF.

The chain couples TRBV27 to TRBJ1-5; no clear D gene. CDR1 and CDR2 (germline): MNHEY, SMNVEV (reference sequence). Trimming pared 0 bases from V and 5 bases from J, leaving 5 bases between. The CDR3 is 13 residues long. The CDR3 here is CASSLSIDQPQHF. CDR3 DNA sequence: TGTGCCAGCAGTTTATCGATTGATCAGCCCCAGCATTTT.

V and J are TRBV2 and TRBJ1-6; 8 bases agree with TRBD1. J was trimmed by 9 bases and V by 1 base; bases with no gene match: 5. Germline V lookup: CDR1 SNHLY, CDR2 FYNNEI. The CDR3 consists of 15 residues. The CDR3 bases are TGTGCCAGCAGTGAAGACAGGGGGTTACGTTCACCCCTCCACTTT. Protein sequence: CASSEDRGLRSPLHF.

The genes are TRBV4-1 and TRBJ2-7; a possible D gene is TRBD2 (5 bases). Germline V gives CDR1 MGHRA, CDR2 YSYEKL. V shed 1 base and J shed 0 bases, with 10 bases lying between them. The CDR3 is 15 residues long. The CDR3 region has the DNA TGCGCCAGCAGCCAAGGGACTGAGAGCTCCTACGAGCAGTACTTC. Translated, it gives CASSQGTESSYEQYF.

This chain connects TRBV29-1 to TRBJ2-1; 10 bases agree with TRBD2. Germline V CDR1 and CDR2: SQVTM, ANQGSEA. The J segment lost 3 bases and the V segment lost 5 bases, leaving 4 bases of the junction unmatched. This CDR3 is 14 amino acids long. CDR3 sequence reads: CSVLQREGYNEQFF. CDR3 coding DNA: TGCAGCGTTCTTCAGCGGGAGGGCTACAATGAGCAGTTCTTC.

The chain combines TRBV29-1 with TRBJ2-7; D tentatively reads TRBD1 or TRBD2 (5 bases each). The CDR3 consists of 14 residues. CDR1 is SQVTM, CDR2 ANQGSEA, per germline. Trimming shortened V by 5 bases and J by 5 bases, and 19 bases separated the two germline ends. This CDR3 is CSVRPGGGINEQYF. The DNA of the CDR3 is TGCAGCGTTCGTCCTGGTGGGGGAATCAACGAGCAGTACTTC.

This chain joins TRBV29-1 and TRBJ2-3, with TRBD2 identical over 9 bases. J was trimmed by 2 bases and V by 4 bases; bases with no gene match: 4. The CDR3 is 14 residues long. Germline V gene lookup returns CDR1 SQVTM and CDR2 ANQGSEA. CDR3 in amino acids: CSVASGGTTDTQYF. In DNA, the CDR3 is TGCAGCGTTGCCAGCGGGGGGACCACAGATACGCAGTATTTT.

This clone turned up a few times. The chain employs TRBV5-4 and TRBJ2-7; TRBD2 agrees at 11 bases. Germline V gene data show CDR1 as SGHNT and CDR2 as YYREEE (reference sequence). The trim removed 3 bases at V and 2 bases at J, leaving 7 bases unmatched. CDR3 length: 16 amino acids. In DNA, the CDR3 is TGTGCCAGCAGCTGGGCCGAGGGACTAGCGGCCTACGAGCAGTACTTC. Translation gives CASSWAEGLAAYEQYF.

The rearrangement joins TRBV14 to TRBJ2-1, with 9 positions matching TRBD2. The CDR3 has 16 residues. The V gene's germline CDR1 is SGHDN and CDR2 FVKESK. V shed 0 bases, J shed 3 bases, and the junction held 3 bases outside the gene matches. Written as DNA, the CDR3 is TGTGCCAGCAGCCAAGATCTAGCGGGAAACTACAATGAGCAGTTCTTC. Residues: CASSQDLAGNYNEQFF. The full variable domain, rest sourced from reference TRBV14 and TRBJ2-1, is EAGVTQFPSHSVIEKGQTVTLRCDPISGHDNLYWYRRVMGKEIKFLLHFVKESKQDESGMPNNRFLAERTGGTYSTLKVQPAELEDSGVYFCASSQDLAGNYNEQFFGPGTRLTVL.

The chain recombines TRBV7-9 with TRBJ2-4; D not resolved. The CDR3 runs to 16 residues. Germline lookup yields CDR1 SEHNR and CDR2 FQNEAQ (reference sequence). V was trimmed by 4 bases and J by 0 bases, leaving 13 bases between them. CDR3 amino acids: CASSSAVSLAKNIQYF. For the CDR3, the DNA is TGTGCCAGCAGCTCGGCAGTCTCCTTAGCCAAAAACATTCAGTACTTC.

The J gene is TRBJ1-2, the V gene TRBV28; D might be TRBD1 (5 bases). Germline loops: CDR1 MDHEN, CDR2 SYDVKM. V lost 1 base, J lost 4 bases, and 10 bases lay in between. This CDR3 has 14 amino acids. This CDR3 is CASSLYRGGYGYTF. The CDR3 coding sequence is TGTGCCAGCAGTTTATACCGGGGGGGCTATGGCTACACCTTC.

V gene TRBV11-2 combines with J gene TRBJ1-1; 10 positions match TRBD1. Germline CDR1 reads SGHAT; CDR2 reads FQNNGV. CDR3 length: 18 residues. V shed 1 base and J 2 bases; nucleotides not matched to a gene: 10. DNA of the CDR3: TGTGCCAGCAGCTTAGGCCCTTCCGGGACAGGGGCTAACACTGAAGCTTTCTTT. Translated, it gives CASSLGPSGTGANTEAFF.

This sequence joins TRBV5-1 and TRBJ2-7; D gene ambiguous. The germline CDR1 and CDR2 sequences are SGHRS and YFSETQ. This CDR3 has 13 amino acids. The ends were cut back, 0 bases at V and 0 bases at J, with 4 bases in the middle. The CDR3 nucleotides are TGCGCCAGCAGCTTGGGGCACTCCTACGAGCAGTACTTC. Amino acid sequence: CASSLGHSYEQYF. Combining the CDR3 with reference TRBV5-1 and TRBJ2-7 gives the whole variable domain KAGVTQTPRYLIKTRGQQVTLSCSPISGHRSVSWYQQTPGQGLQFLFEYFSETQRNKGNFPGRFSGRQFSNSRSEMNVSTLELGDSALYLCASSLGHSYEQYFGPGTRLTVT.

This clone is labeled medium-sized. The rearrangement uses TRBV15 and TRBJ1-1; D is ambiguous. This CDR3 has 17 amino acids. Trimming removed 0 bases at V and 7 bases at J, with 21 bases between. Germline values: CDR1 LNHNV, CDR2 YYDKDF (reference sequence). The chain's CDR3 is CATSRDLGRQEHDEAFF. The CDR3 DNA reads TGTGCCACCAGCAGAGATTTGGGCAGACAAGAACATGATGAAGCTTTCTTT. The full variable domain, rest sourced from reference TRBV15 and TRBJ1-1, is DAMVIQNPRYQVTQFGKPVTLSCSQTLNHNVMYWYQQKSSQAPKLLFHYYDKDFNNEADTPDNFQSRRPNTSFCFLDIRSPGLGDTAMYLCATSRDLGRQEHDEAFFGQGTRLTVV.

This chain joins TRBV29-1 and TRBJ2-7; TRBD2 aligns across 11 bases. The CDR3 contains 12 residues. Unmatched junction bases numbered 2, after V lost 7 bases and J lost 3 bases. From germline, CDR1 is SQVTM and CDR2 ANQGSEA. The CDR3: CSAGTSGYEQYF. The CDR3 bases are TGCAGCGCCGGGACTAGCGGCTACGAGCAGTACTTC.

The chain couples TRBV5-1 to TRBJ1-4, with D possibly matching TRBD1 (5 bases). In germline, CDR1 is SGHRS, CDR2 YFSETQ. V was shortened by 1 base and J by 7 bases, with 11 bases between the two germline ends. This CDR3 has 14 amino acids. The CDR3 coding sequence is TGCGCCAGCAGCTTGTGGCAGGGAAGTGAAAAACTGTTTTTT. Protein: CASSLWQGSEKLFF.

For the CDR3, the DNA is TGTGCCAGCAGCCCAGGTTGGGGCTACACCTTC. As protein: CASSPGWGYTF. The chain joins TRBV5-4 to TRBJ1-2; D uncertain. Germline V gene lookup returns CDR1 SGHNT and CDR2 YYREEE (reference sequence). V shed 4 bases and J shed 8 bases, with 9 bases lying between them. The CDR3 extends over 11 amino acids. The full variable domain, completed using reference TRBV5-4 and TRBJ1-2, is ETGVTQSPTHLIKTRGQQVTLRCSSQSGHNTVSWYQQALGQGPQFIFQYYREEENGRGNFPPRFSGLQFPNYSSELNVNALELDDSALYLCASSPGWGYTFGSGTRLTVV.

The chain is built from TRBV30 and TRBJ1-1, with D tentatively TRBD1 (5 bases). V was cut by 3 bases and J by 8 bases, with 10 bases left in between. The CDR3 runs 11 residues. Per germline, CDR1 GTSNPN and CDR2 SVGIG (reference sequence). This chain's CDR3 is CAWSEGLEAFF. In DNA, the CDR3 is TGTGCCTGGAGCGAGGGGCTGGAAGCTTTCTTT.

The chain carries TRBV10-2 and TRBJ2-2; D possibly matches TRBD1 or TRBD2 (5 bases each). The CDR3 contains 14 residues. V was trimmed by 3 bases and J by 4 bases, leaving 9 bases between them. Germline CDR1 reads WSHSY; CDR2 reads SAAADI. CDR3 DNA: TGCGCCAGCAGTGAAGTGGGGGTCACCGGGGAGCTGTTTTTT. Translation gives CASSEVGVTGELFF.

V gene TRBV5-4 combines with J gene TRBJ2-7, with D maybe TRBD2 (7 bases). The CDR3 is 13 residues long. Deletions cut 2 bases from V and 7 bases from J, with 13 bases between. In germline, CDR1 is SGHNT, CDR2 YYREEE (reference sequence). In nucleotides, the CDR3 is TGTGCCAGCAGCTTCCGGGGGGCCGAAGAGCAGTACTTC. Translated: CASSFRGAEEQYF.

The CDR3 protein is CASSTWGQGGYGYTF. CDR3 DNA sequence: TGTGCCAGCAGCACCTGGGGACAGGGAGGATATGGCTACACCTTC. The chain combines TRBV9 with TRBJ1-2, with 9 bases fitting TRBD1. With V trimmed by 4 bases and J by 5 bases, 9 bases remained unmatched. The CDR3 sequence is 15 residues long. Germline-derived CDR1 and CDR2 are SGDLS and YYNGEE. Full variable domain (rest looked up from reference TRBV9 and TRBJ1-2): DSGVTQTPKHLITATGQRVTLRCSPRSGDLSVYWYQQSLDQGLQFLIQYYNGEERAKGNILERFSAQQFPDLHSELNLSSLELGDSALYFCASSTWGQGGYGYTFGSGTRLTVV.

The V call is TRBV7-8, the J call TRBJ2-7; TRBD2 matches 8 bases. The CDR3 length is 15 residues. V trimming: 4 bases; J trimming: 5 bases; junction bases outside the gene matches: 10. CDR1 SGHVS and CDR2 FQNEAQ come from the germline V gene. The CDR3 coding sequence is TGTGCCAGCAGCTCAAGCGGGGGATCTCCCAACGAGCAGTACTTC. Its protein is CASSSSGGSPNEQYF.

This clone came up once. The chain uses TRBV9 and TRBJ1-2; 9 positions agree with TRBD1. In germline, CDR1 is SGDLS, CDR2 YYNGEE. V lost 3 bases, J lost 7 bases, and 4 bases stayed unmatched. The CDR3 length is 13 residues. CDR3 sequence reads: CASSDTGGFGYTF. In DNA form, the CDR3 reads TGTGCCAGCAGCGACACAGGGGGCTTTGGCTACACCTTC.

The chain carries TRBV6-4 and TRBJ2-1; 10 bases match TRBD2. The CDR3 extends over 14 amino acids. The V gene end was trimmed by 0 bases and the J gene end by 7 bases; junction bases not matched to a gene: 0. CDR1 MRHNA and CDR2 SNTAGT come from the germline V gene. The CDR3 DNA sequence: TGTGCCAGCAGTGACTCTAGCGGGGGGAATGAGCAGTTCTTC. This translates into CASSDSSGGNEQFF.